This paragraph covers one TCR beta chain sequence. Its target is not known. The data originate from a study of cytomegalovirus exposure and HLA in healthy donors. Findings and caveats of the study: For TCR beta chains, V- and J-gene trimming was later linked to a missense DCLRE1C variant. Researchers had no immune exposure information except CMV serostatus available. The study listed 150 to 200 cytomegalovirus-associated TCR beta chains. Presence/absence analysis assumed near-uniform sequencing depth across donors.

This CDR3 is 16 amino acids long. The V and J ends lost 0 bases and 7 bases, in that order; junction bases with no gene match: 12. Germline CDR1 and CDR2: SGDLS and YYNGEE. Primers included in the PCR were 60 Vbeta and 13 Jbeta primers. TCRdb's table, derived via immunoSEQ multiplex PCR, lists solely in-frame clones and lacks some. The sample lists about 150,000 clones, around 77% seen once, with approximately 6.3% in the top ten. The sequenced sample was PBMCs. The chain couples TRBV9 to TRBJ2-7; 8 nucleotides agree with TRBD2. This TCR was recovered from a woman between 40 and 55 years old in good health and CMV-seropositive. The CDR3 region has the DNA TGTGCCAGCAGCGTAGGGGTGCGGGGGGCCCATGGGGAGCAGTACTTC. It encodes CASSVGVRGAHGEQYF.